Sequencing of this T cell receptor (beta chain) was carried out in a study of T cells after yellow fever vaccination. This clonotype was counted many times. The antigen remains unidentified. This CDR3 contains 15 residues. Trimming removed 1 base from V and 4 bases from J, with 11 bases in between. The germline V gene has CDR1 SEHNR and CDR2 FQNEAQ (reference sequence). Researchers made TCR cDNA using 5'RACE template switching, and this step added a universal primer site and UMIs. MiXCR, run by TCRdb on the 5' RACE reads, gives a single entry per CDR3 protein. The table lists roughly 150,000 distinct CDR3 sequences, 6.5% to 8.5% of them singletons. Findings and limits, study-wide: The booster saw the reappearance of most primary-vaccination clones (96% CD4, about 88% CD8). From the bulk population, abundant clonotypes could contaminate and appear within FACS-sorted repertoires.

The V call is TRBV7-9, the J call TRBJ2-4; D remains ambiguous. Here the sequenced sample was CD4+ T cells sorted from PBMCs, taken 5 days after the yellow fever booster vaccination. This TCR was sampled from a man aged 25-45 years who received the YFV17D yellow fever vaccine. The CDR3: CASSLGSGLKNIQYF. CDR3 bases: TGTGCCAGCAGCTTAGGGAGTGGTTTGAAAAACATTCAGTACTTC. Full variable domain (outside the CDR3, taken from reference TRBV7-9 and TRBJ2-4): DTGVSQNPRHKITKRGQNVTFRCDPISEHNRLYWYRQTLGQGPEFLTYFQNEAQLEKSRLLSDRFSAERPKGSFSTLEIQRTEQGDSAMYLCASSLGSGLKNIQYFGAGTRLSVL.